A selection of T cell receptor beta chains follows, all from one sample in a study of chronic HIV infection and antiretroviral therapy. Each CDR3 protein gets one entry after TCRdb re-called the 5' RACE reads with MiXCR. Here the sample spans 40,000 to 50,000 distinct CDR3 sequences, about 19% being singletons. Input material: peripheral blood. The receptor set was obtained from an adult who had HIV and had not received antiretroviral therapy, or was an uninfected healthy control (not recorded which). Each CDR3 is given with its conserved first and last residue. The order of the fields is V gene, clone size, J gene, D gene, CDR3 protein, CDR3 DNA. A D gene is named only where the DNA matches it firmly. Clone size is given for some rows only: seen once, a few or many times, or a class if the clone is expanded.

TRBV2,.,TRBJ2-1,.,CASTFQPSSYNEQFF,TGTGCCAGCACGTTTCAGCCGAGCTCCTACAATGAGCAGTTCTTC
TRBV3-1,few,TRBJ1-1,.,CASSQDGGINTEAFF,TGTGCCAGCAGCCAAGATGGGGGGATAAACACTGAAGCTTTCTTT
TRBV28,few,TRBJ2-6,.,CASSFPISGANVLTF,TGTGCCAGCAGTTTTCCAATCTCTGGGGCCAACGTCCTGACTTTC
TRBV5-4,many,TRBJ2-3,.,CASGAPGTDTQYF,TGTGCCAGCGGGGCTCCTGGGACAGATACGCAGTATTTT
TRBV28,few,TRBJ2-7,TRBD1,CASSLFGGDRGAYEQYF,TGTGCCAGCAGTTTATTTGGCGGGGACAGGGGTGCCTACGAGCAGTACTTC
TRBV28,.,TRBJ2-7,TRBD2,CASWRLAGREQYF,TGTGCCAGCTGGAGGCTAGCGGGAAGGGAGCAGTACTTC
TRBV28,few,TRBJ2-3,TRBD2,CATDLAGTGGGNTQYF,TGTGCCACCGATCTAGCGGGCACGGGGGGGGGGAATACGCAGTATTTT
TRBV7-2,few,TRBJ1-1,.,CASSRASLTAFF,TGTGCCAGCAGCCGGGCTTCCCTCACGGCTTTCTTT
TRBV28,.,TRBJ2-7,TRBD1,CASSRQGQTYEQYF,TGTGCCAGCAGTCGCCAGGGACAGACCTACGAGCAGTACTTC
TRBV3-1,few,TRBJ2-7,.,CASSQDSYYEQYF,TGTGCCAGCAGCCAAGACAGTTACTACGAGCAGTACTTC
TRBV28,few,TRBJ2-2,TRBD1,CASNLPGQGEVGELFF,TGTGCCAGCAATCTACCGGGACAGGGAGAAGTAGGGGAGCTGTTTTTT
TRBV12-3/TRBV12-4,few,TRBJ2-2,.,CASSLGQVNTGELFF,TGTGCCAGCAGTTTGGGCCAGGTGAACACCGGGGAGCTGTTTTTT
TRBV29-1,few,TRBJ2-3,TRBD2,CSGGGGTDTQYF,TGCAGCGGGGGAGGGGGCACAGATACGCAGTATTTT
TRBV7-8,.,TRBJ2-3,TRBD2,CASSLGLVRDTQYF,TGTGCCAGCAGCCTAGGACTAGTCAGGGATACGCAGTATTTT
TRBV5-1,.,TRBJ2-7,TRBD1,CASSSPKTGAKPFGHEQYF,TGCGCCAGCAGCTCCCCCAAGACAGGGGCCAAGCCTTTCGGGCACGAGCAGTACTTC
TRBV20-1,few,TRBJ1-3,.,CSAAQVFSGNTIYF,TGCAGTGCCGCACAGGTGTTCTCTGGAAACACCATATATTTT
TRBV7-3,few,TRBJ1-6,.,CASSFQGNSPLHF,TGTGCCAGCAGCTTTCAGGGAAATTCACCCCTCCACTTT
TRBV3-1,.,TRBJ2-3,TRBD1,CASSLRTGGYEDTQYF,TGTGCCAGCAGCTTACGGACAGGGGGTTATGAAGATACGCAGTATTTT
TRBV7-3,few,TRBJ1-2,TRBD1,CASSRTGGTYGYTF,TGTGCCAGCAGCAGGACAGGAGGAACCTATGGCTACACCTTC
TRBV20-1,few,TRBJ1-5,TRBD1,CSARAFDTGARAQHF,TGCAGTGCTAGAGCCTTTGATACAGGGGCAAGGGCCCAGCATTTT
TRBV29-1,few,TRBJ2-1,.,CSVEDHRQFF,TGCAGCGTTGAAGATCATCGGCAGTTCTTC
TRBV29-1,.,TRBJ2-3,TRBD1,CSVDGQGNTDTQYF,TGCAGCGTTGACGGACAGGGAAACACAGATACGCAGTATTTT
TRBV29-1,.,TRBJ1-1,.,CSVGREGDTEAFF,TGCAGCGTTGGAAGGGAGGGGGACACTGAAGCTTTCTTT
TRBV4-1,few,TRBJ2-2,.,CASSQVAGGALNTGELFF,TGCGCCAGCAGCCAAGTGGCTGGAGGAGCCCTCAACACCGGGGAGCTGTTTTTT
TRBV5-1,few,TRBJ1-3,.,CASSLWSGNTIYF,TGCGCCAGCAGCTTGTGGTCTGGAAACACCATATATTTT
TRBV6-5,many,TRBJ2-7,.,CASSYGQPDAYEQYF,TGTGCCAGCAGTTACGGACAGCCCGATGCTTACGAGCAGTACTTC
TRBV7-2,.,TRBJ2-3,TRBD2,CASSMGSGLSTDTQYF,TGTGCCAGCAGCATGGGTAGCGGGTTAAGCACAGATACGCAGTATTTT
TRBV28,.,TRBJ2-2,TRBD1,CASSPPRQGRAGELFF,TGTGCCAGCAGTCCTCCAAGACAGGGACGAGCCGGGGAGCTGTTTTTT
TRBV9,.,TRBJ2-2,.,CASSVGSANTGELFF,TGTGCCAGCAGCGTGGGGAGTGCGAACACCGGGGAGCTGTTTTTT
TRBV5-5,.,TRBJ2-3,.,CASSLAGDSTDTQYF,TGTGCCAGCAGCTTGGCAGGGGATAGCACAGATACGCAGTATTTT
TRBV27,.,TRBJ2-3,TRBD2,CASSFRLATDTQYF,TGTGCCAGCAGTTTCCGACTAGCGACGGATACGCAGTATTTT
TRBV11-2,.,TRBJ2-7,TRBD2,CASSPFSLAGGSEQYF,TGTGCCAGCAGCCCATTCTCCCTAGCGGGAGGCTCCGAGCAGTACTTC
TRBV12-3/TRBV12-4,few,TRBJ2-1,.,CASSLGTFNEQFF,TGTGCCAGCAGTCTCGGGACGTTCAATGAGCAGTTCTTC
TRBV7-2,many,TRBJ2-1,TRBD2,CASSLGGSGANEQFF,TGTGCCAGCAGCTTAGGCGGGAGTGGTGCCAATGAGCAGTTCTTC
TRBV7-6,.,TRBJ2-7,TRBD1,CASSLTGVSYEQYF,TGTGCCAGCAGCTTAACAGGGGTCTCCTACGAGCAGTACTTC
TRBV28,.,TRBJ1-5,TRBD1,CASSLYSGTGVGQPQHF,TGTGCCAGCAGTTTATACTCCGGGACAGGGGTAGGACAGCCCCAGCATTTT
TRBV9,.,TRBJ1-1,.,CASSVGGFGNTEAFF,TGTGCCAGCAGCGTAGGGGGTTTCGGGAACACTGAAGCTTTCTTT
TRBV20-1,.,TRBJ2-1,TRBD2,CSARYEREGLGNEQFF,TGCAGTGCTAGATACGAGCGGGAGGGCCTGGGCAATGAGCAGTTCTTC
TRBV24-1,once,TRBJ2-2,.,CATSDLGLGPEAGELFF,TGTGCCACCAGTGATTTAGGATTAGGTCCTGAAGCCGGGGAGCTGTTTTTT
TRBV7-9,few,TRBJ1-4,.,CASSFSSGADNEKLFF,TGTGCCAGCAGCTTCTCATCCGGGGCAGATAATGAAAAACTGTTTTTT
TRBV29-1,.,TRBJ1-1,TRBD1,CSVGTGKNTEAFF,TGCAGCGTTGGGACAGGGAAGAACACTGAAGCTTTCTTT
TRBV20-1,.,TRBJ1-5,.,CSARGLTGNQPQHF,TGCAGTGCTAGGGGTCTTACCGGGAATCAGCCCCAGCATTTT
TRBV20-1,few,TRBJ2-1,TRBD2,CSAKTSGRAEYNEQFF,TGCAGTGCTAAAACTAGCGGGAGGGCCGAGTACAATGAGCAGTTCTTC
TRBV12-3/TRBV12-4,.,TRBJ2-7,.,CASSLAQTYEQYF,TGTGCCAGCAGTCTGGCCCAGACCTACGAGCAGTACTTC
TRBV4-1,few,TRBJ2-5,.,CASSQVDFQETQYF,TGCGCCAGCAGCCAAGTGGACTTCCAAGAGACCCAGTACTTC
TRBV28,.,TRBJ2-7,.,CASTQKQFYEQYF,TGTGCCAGCACCCAAAAACAGTTTTACGAGCAGTACTTC
TRBV4-1,few,TRBJ2-7,.,CASSRGPATREQYF,TGCGCCAGCAGCCGCGGCCCCGCTACCCGCGAGCAGTACTTC